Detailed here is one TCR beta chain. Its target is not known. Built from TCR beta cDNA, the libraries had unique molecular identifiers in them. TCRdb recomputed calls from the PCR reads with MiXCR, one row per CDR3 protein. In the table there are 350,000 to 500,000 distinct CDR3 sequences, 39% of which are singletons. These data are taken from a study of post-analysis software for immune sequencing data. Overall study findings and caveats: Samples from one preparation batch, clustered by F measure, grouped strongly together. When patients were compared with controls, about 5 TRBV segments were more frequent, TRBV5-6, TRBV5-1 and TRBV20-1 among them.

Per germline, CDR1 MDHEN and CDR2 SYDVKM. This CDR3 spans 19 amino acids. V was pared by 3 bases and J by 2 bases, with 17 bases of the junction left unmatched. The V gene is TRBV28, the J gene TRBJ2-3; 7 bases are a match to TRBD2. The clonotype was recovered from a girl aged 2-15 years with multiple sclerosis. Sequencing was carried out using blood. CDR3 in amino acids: CASSFSAGVRPGVTDTQYF. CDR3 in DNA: TGTGCCAGCAGTTTCTCGGCGGGAGTTAGACCGGGAGTCACAGATACGCAGTATTTT.